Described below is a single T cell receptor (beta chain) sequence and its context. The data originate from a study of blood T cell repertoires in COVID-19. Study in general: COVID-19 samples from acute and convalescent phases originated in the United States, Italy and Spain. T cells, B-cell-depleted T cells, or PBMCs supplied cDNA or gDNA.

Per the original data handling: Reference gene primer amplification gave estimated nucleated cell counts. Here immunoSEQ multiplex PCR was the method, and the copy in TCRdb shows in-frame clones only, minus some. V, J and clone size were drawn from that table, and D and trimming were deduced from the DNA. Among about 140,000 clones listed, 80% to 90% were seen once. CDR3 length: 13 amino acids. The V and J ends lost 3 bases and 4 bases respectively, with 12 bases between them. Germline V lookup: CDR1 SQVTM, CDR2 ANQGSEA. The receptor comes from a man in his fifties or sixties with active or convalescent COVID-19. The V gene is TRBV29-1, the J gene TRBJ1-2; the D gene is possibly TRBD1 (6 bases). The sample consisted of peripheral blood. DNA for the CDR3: TGCAGCGTTGATCCGGACAGAACCTATGGCTACACCTTC. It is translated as CSVDPDRTYGYTF. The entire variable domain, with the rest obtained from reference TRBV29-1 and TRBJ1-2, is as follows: SAVISQKPSRDICQRGTSLTIQCQVDSQVTMMFWYRQQPGQSLTLIATANQGSEATYESGFVIDKFPISRPNLTFSTLTVSNMSPEDSSIYLCSVDPDRTYGYTFGSGTRLTVV.